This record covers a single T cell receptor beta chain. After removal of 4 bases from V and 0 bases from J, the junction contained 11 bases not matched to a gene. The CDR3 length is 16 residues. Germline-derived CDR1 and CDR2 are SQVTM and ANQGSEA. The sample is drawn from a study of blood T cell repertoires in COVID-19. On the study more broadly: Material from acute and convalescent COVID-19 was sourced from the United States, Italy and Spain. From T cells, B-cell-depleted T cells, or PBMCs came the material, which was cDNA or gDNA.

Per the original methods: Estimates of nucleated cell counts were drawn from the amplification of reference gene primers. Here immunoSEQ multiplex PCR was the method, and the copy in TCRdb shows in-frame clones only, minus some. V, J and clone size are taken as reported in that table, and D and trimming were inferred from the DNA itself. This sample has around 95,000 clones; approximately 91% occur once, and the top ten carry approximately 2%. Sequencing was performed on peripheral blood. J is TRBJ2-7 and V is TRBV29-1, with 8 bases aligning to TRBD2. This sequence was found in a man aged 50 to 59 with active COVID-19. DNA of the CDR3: TGCAGCGTTGTGACCGCATTAGCGGGGCGCTCCTACGAGCAGTACTTC. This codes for CSVVTALAGRSYEQYF.